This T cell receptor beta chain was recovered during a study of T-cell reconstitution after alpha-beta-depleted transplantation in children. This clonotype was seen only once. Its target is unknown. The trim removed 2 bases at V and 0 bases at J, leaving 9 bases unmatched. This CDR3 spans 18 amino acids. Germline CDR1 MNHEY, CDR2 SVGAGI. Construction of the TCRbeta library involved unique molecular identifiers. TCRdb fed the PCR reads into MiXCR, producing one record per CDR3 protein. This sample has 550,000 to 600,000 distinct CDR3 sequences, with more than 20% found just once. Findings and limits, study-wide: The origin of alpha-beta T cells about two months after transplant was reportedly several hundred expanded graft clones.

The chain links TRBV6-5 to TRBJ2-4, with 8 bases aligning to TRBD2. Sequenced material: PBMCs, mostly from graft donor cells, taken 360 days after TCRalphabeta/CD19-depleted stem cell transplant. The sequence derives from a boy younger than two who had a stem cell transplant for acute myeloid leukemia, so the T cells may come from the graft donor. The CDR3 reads CASSYTVSGVGAKNIQYF. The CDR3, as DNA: TGTGCCAGCAGTTACACGGTTAGCGGGGTGGGAGCCAAAAACATTCAGTACTTC.